These 18 T cell receptor beta chains originate from one sample sequenced in a study of blood T cell repertoires in COVID-19. The data were produced by immunoSEQ multiplex PCR, yet TCRdb's version contains in-frame clones alone and is incomplete. The sample carries around 400,000 clones, over 75% recorded once. Sequenced input: peripheral blood. Receptor source: a woman aged 55-69 years with COVID-19, enrolled during active disease.

In its sample, this clone was seen once. CDR3 amino acids: CASSVEARGWGTEAFF. The CDR3, as DNA: TGTGCCAGCAGCGTAGAGGCCAGGGGGTGGGGCACTGAAGCTTTCTTT. The V and J genes are TRBV9 and TRBJ1-1; TRBD1 agrees at 7 bases. The CDR3 is 16 amino acids. V dropped 0 bases and J dropped 4; count of bases not matched to a gene: 9. CDR1 SGDLS and CDR2 YYNGEE come from the germline V gene.

About this clone itself: The sample has other DNA sequences that encode this CDR3 too. J is TRBJ1-1 and V is TRBV3-1 (or the pseudogene TRBV3-2); D is unresolved. Germline CDR1 and CDR2: LGHDT and YNNKEL (reference sequence). The CDR3 contains 14 residues. V was shortened by 1 base and J by 3 bases, with 9 bases between the two germline ends. In nucleotides, the CDR3 is TGTGCCAGCAGCCAAGCAGCGGGGTACACTGAAGCTTTCTTT. Protein: CASSQAAGYTEAFF.

The J gene is TRBJ1-1, the V gene TRBV5-1, with D maybe TRBD1 (5 bases). The CDR3 runs to 15 residues. Trimming took off 6 bases at V and 2 bases at J, with 17 bases between the two ends. Germline CDR1 is SGHRS and CDR2 is YFSETQ. CDR3 sequence reads: CASTTGAATNTEAFF. The CDR3 nucleotides read TGCGCCAGCACCACTGGGGCAGCCACTAACACTGAAGCTTTCTTT.

The chain has TRBV2 and TRBJ2-7; 12 bases agree with TRBD2. From germline, CDR1 is SNHLY and CDR2 FYNNEI. This CDR3 is 15 amino acids long. V shed 8 bases, J shed 1 base, and the junction held 6 bases outside the gene matches. In DNA, the CDR3 is TGTGCCAGCTCTTTCGGACTAGCGGGGTCCTACGAGCAGTACTTC. Translated: CASSFGLAGSYEQYF. Full variable domain (rest looked up from reference TRBV2 and TRBJ2-7): EPEVTQTPSHQVTQMGQEVILRCVPISNHLYFYWYRQILGQKVEFLVSFYNNEISEKSEIFDDQFSVERPDGSNFTLKIRSTKLEDSAMYFCASSFGLAGSYEQYFGPGTRLTVT.

This clone was recorded once. The chain couples TRBV7-9 to TRBJ1-6, with D perhaps TRBD1 (5 bases). V was pared by 5 bases and J by 14 bases, with 16 bases between. The CDR3 runs to 13 residues. The germline V gene encodes CDR1 SEHNR and CDR2 FQNEAQ (reference sequence). The CDR3 spells CASSDSISVTLHF. The CDR3 coding sequence is TGTGCCAGCAGCGACAGCATATCCGTCACCCTCCACTTT.

V is TRBV5-1 and J is TRBJ1-2; TRBD1 matches 7 bases. The CDR3 covers 15 residues. Looked up from germline, CDR1 is SGHRS and CDR2 is YFSETQ. Unmatched junction bases numbered 5, after V lost 3 bases and J lost 0 bases. The CDR3 coding sequence is TGCGCCAGCAGCTGGGGACAGCGGCCTAACTATGGCTACACCTTC. It is translated as CASSWGQRPNYGYTF.

This chain joins TRBV30 and TRBJ2-1, with TRBD2 identical over 11 bases. The CDR3 is 15 residues long. Germline trimming cut 0 bases from V and 2 bases from J; bases unmatched to any gene: 0. Germline lookup yields CDR1 GTSNPN and CDR2 SVGIG (reference sequence). CDR3 residues: CAWSVLAGAYNEQFF. In DNA form, the CDR3 reads TGTGCCTGGAGTGTACTAGCGGGGGCCTACAATGAGCAGTTCTTC. Using reference TRBV30 and TRBJ2-1 for the parts outside the CDR3, the full variable domain is SQTIHQWPATLVQPVGSPLSLECTVEGTSNPNLYWYRQAAGRGLQLLFYSVGIGQISSEVPQNLSASRPQDRQFILSSKKLLLSDSGFYLCAWSVLAGAYNEQFFGPGTRLTVL.

V and J are TRBV4-1 and TRBJ2-3, with 10 nucleotides matching TRBD2. The CDR3 loop spans 16 amino acids. V dropped 1 base and J dropped 0; count of bases not matched to a gene: 1. The germline CDR1 and CDR2 sequences are MGHRA and YSYEKL. The CDR3 region is CASSQGAGGSTDTQYF. In DNA form, the CDR3 reads TGCGCCAGCAGCCAAGGAGCGGGGGGGAGCACAGATACGCAGTATTTT.

A single count supports this clone. CDR3 in DNA: TGTGCCAGCAGCCCCGAACAGGGATCCACGCCAAACTATGGCGAGCAGTACTTC. Amino acids: CASSPEQGSTPNYGEQYF. This sequence joins TRBV7-9 and TRBJ2-7; D possibly corresponds to TRBD1 (6 bases). V lost 5 bases and J 6 bases, leaving 29 bases between the germline ends. The CDR3 is made up of 18 amino acids. Germline CDR1 is SEHNR and CDR2 is FQNEAQ (reference sequence).

V is TRBV3-1 (or the pseudogene TRBV3-2) and J is TRBJ2-1; D remains ambiguous. The CDR3 extends over 14 amino acids. Germline CDR1 LGHDT, CDR2 YNNKEL (reference sequence). The V end was cut by 6 bases, the J end by 5 bases, with 14 bases between. In DNA, the CDR3 is TGTGCCAGCAGGCCTGAAGCGCCCAACAATGAGCAGTTCTTC. Translated: CASRPEAPNNEQFF.

CDR3 in amino acids: CASSAYSYEQYF. The CDR3 bases are TGTGCCAGCAGCGCATACAGCTACGAGCAGTACTTC. The rearrangement joins TRBV5-5 to TRBJ2-7; no reliable D call. This CDR3 region has 12 residues. The germline CDR1 and CDR2 sequences are SGHKS and YYEKEE (reference sequence). Trimming left V 4 bases short and J 3 bases short, with 8 bases between.

The V gene is TRBV3-1 (or the pseudogene TRBV3-2), the J gene TRBJ1-3; a possible D gene is TRBD1 (5 bases). The CDR3 is 15 amino acids. Germline lookup yields CDR1 LGHDT and CDR2 YNNKEL (reference sequence). Trimming stripped 2 bases from V and 3 bases from J, with 11 bases between. DNA of the CDR3: TGTGCCAGCAGCCAAACTTGGGGGGGTGGAAACACCATATATTTT. Its protein product is CASSQTWGGGNTIYF.

The chain links TRBV20-1 to TRBJ2-5; no clear D gene. CDR3 length equals 11 residues. Germline loops: CDR1 DFQATT, CDR2 SNEGSKA (reference sequence). Trimming cost V 0 bases and J 5 bases, with 4 bases left between them. CDR3 sequence (DNA): TGCAGTGCTAGAGATGAGGAGACCCAGTACTTC. As protein: CSARDEETQYF.

The genes are TRBV3-1 (or the pseudogene TRBV3-2) and TRBJ1-6; D might be TRBD1 (5 bases). The CDR3 length is 14 residues. Germline CDR1 LGHDT, CDR2 YNNKEL (reference sequence). V shed 3 bases and J shed 6 bases, with 9 bases lying between them. CDR3 bases: TGTGCCAGCAGCCATGCGGGGCTTAATTCACCCCTCCACTTT. This sequence encodes CASSHAGLNSPLHF.

This rearrangement joins TRBV19 to TRBJ2-3, with D tentatively TRBD1 (6 bases). Per germline, CDR1 LNHDA and CDR2 SQIVND (reference sequence). V shed 0 bases and J shed 4 bases, with 14 bases lying between them. The CDR3 runs 16 residues. DNA of the CDR3: TGTGCCAGTAGTATAGATAGAAGGGGGACCTCAGATACGCAGTATTTT. Its protein is CASSIDRRGTSDTQYF.

The chain carries TRBV7-3 and TRBJ1-4; 10 bases agree with TRBD1. The J call may be mistaken, given a closer DNA end match to TRBJ2-2. This CDR3 has 13 amino acids. Germline V gene sequence: CDR1 SGHTA, CDR2 FQGTGA. The CDR3 loop reads CASSSGTGEELFF. The DNA of the CDR3 is TGTGCCAGCAGCTCAGGGACAGGGGAGGAGCTGTTTTTT.

This sequence joins TRBV3-1 (or the pseudogene TRBV3-2) and TRBJ2-5, with 8 bases lining up with TRBD2. The ends lost 0 bases at V and 1 base at J; junction bases unmatched: 1. The CDR3 length is 15 residues. Germline values: CDR1 LGHDT, CDR2 YNNKEL (reference sequence). Written as DNA, the CDR3 is TGTGCCAGCAGCCAAGAACTAGCGGTCCAAGAGACCCAGTACTTC. It codes for CASSQELAVQETQYF.

The J gene is TRBJ2-2, the V gene TRBV7-6; D remains unclear. CDR3 size: 18 residues. In germline, CDR1 is SGHVS, CDR2 FNYEAQ. Trimming shortened V by 1 base and J by 6 bases, and 21 bases separated the two germline ends. CDR3 nucleotides: TGTGCCAGCAGCTTAGTTGACCCTACGTCCCTGGGCTCCGGGGAGCTGTTTTTT. Residues: CASSLVDPTSLGSGELFF.